One sample yielded the 10 T cell receptor beta chains listed below, sequenced in a study of blood T cells in healthy people across ages. A sample-barcoded 5' primer and a J-beta primer mix were used in a second PCR of roughly 7 to 12 cycles. TCRdb ran MiXCR on the 5' RACE reads and lists one entry per CDR3 protein. The table records about 400,000 distinct CDR3 sequences, about 52% of them present only once. Material: blood. The receptors come from a man between 60 and 75 years old in good health.

This clonotype was counted a few times. This chain uses TRBV12-3 or TRBV12-4 with TRBJ2-4; a weak D match, TRBD1 (6 bases). The V end lost 3 bases, the J end lost 6 bases, and 9 bases lay between the germline ends. The CDR3 totals 13 residues. The DNA of the CDR3 is TGTGCCAGCAGTTTCGACAGGAGAAACATTCAGTACTTC. Its translation is CASSFDRRNIQYF.

In its sample, this clonotype was seen a few times. The chain links TRBV6-8 to TRBJ1-2, with 8 nucleotides matching TRBD1. V trimming: 7 bases; J trimming: 2 bases; junction bases outside the gene matches: 9. Per the germline V gene, CDR1 is MNHGY and CDR2 is SAAAGT. There are 15 residues in the CDR3. The CDR3 bases are TGTGCCAGCACCCCAGGCGGGACAGGAAACTATGGCTACACCTTC. It translates to CASTPGGTGNYGYTF.

The sample holds many counts of this clonotype. The chain carries TRBV7-3 and TRBJ1-2; 7 bases are shared with TRBD1. The junction had 7 bases not matched to a gene; V was cut back by 5 bases and J by 4 bases. The length of the CDR3 is 14 residues. Germline V gene sequence: CDR1 SGHTA, CDR2 FQGTGA. CDR3 protein: CASSRDSNSYGYTF. Written as DNA, the CDR3 is TGTGCCAGCAGCCGGGACAGCAACTCCTATGGCTACACCTTC.

The chain is built from TRBV29-1 and TRBJ2-7; D perhaps matches TRBD2 (6 bases). The germline gives CDR1 SQVTM, CDR2 ANQGSEA. This CDR3 has 12 amino acids. V was cut by 7 bases and J by 4 bases, with 14 bases left in between. The CDR3 loop is CSGGGVRYEQYF. DNA of the CDR3: TGCAGCGGTGGAGGGGTAAGGTACGAGCAGTACTTC.

This clonotype was recorded many times. As DNA, the CDR3 is TGTGCCAGCAGCCAAGATCGACGGGCTAATGAAAAACTGTTTTTT. This translates into CASSQDRRANEKLFF. The J gene is TRBJ1-4, the V gene TRBV14; D is uncertain. V was pared by 0 bases and J by 3 bases, with 8 bases between. Germline V gives CDR1 SGHDN, CDR2 FVKESK. The CDR3 is 15 residues long.

This clonotype turned up a few times. J is TRBJ1-1 and V is TRBV7-2; 8 bases map to TRBD1. The CDR3 contains 16 residues. V shed 2 bases, J shed 0 bases, and the junction held 5 bases outside the gene matches. In germline, CDR1 is SGHTA, CDR2 FQGNSA. This chain's CDR3 is CASSLRTGLMNTEAFF. The CDR3 DNA follows: TGTGCCAGCAGCTTAAGGACAGGGCTAATGAACACTGAAGCTTTCTTT.

This clonotype came up a few times. The rearrangement uses TRBV20-1 and TRBJ2-7; 8 bases agree with TRBD1. Trimming took 6 bases from V and 3 from J; bases not matched to a gene: 4. The CDR3 covers 12 residues. Germline values: CDR1 DFQATT, CDR2 SNEGSKA (reference sequence). This chain's CDR3 is CSADRGNYEQYF. CDR3 nucleotide sequence: TGCAGTGCCGACAGGGGTAACTACGAGCAGTACTTC.

V is TRBV25-1 and J is TRBJ2-1; TRBD2 matches at 8 bases. Germline CDR1 MGHDK, CDR2 SYGVNS. With V trimmed by 4 bases and J by 13 bases, 18 bases remained unmatched. This CDR3 has 16 amino acids. CDR3 coding DNA: TGTGCCAGCAGTGCTGGGACTAGGTCACGGGAAGAGACCCAGTTCTTC. This codes for CASSAGTRSREETQFF.

This clonotype was detected many times. The chain joins TRBV11-2 to TRBJ2-7, with D unresolved. The germline V and J ends were trimmed by 4 bases and 3 bases, with 22 bases remaining between them. Germline V lookup: CDR1 SGHAT, CDR2 FQNNGV. This CDR3 region has 17 residues. The CDR3, as DNA: TGTGCCAGCAGCTCGTCCCCCAGCCTCCGGAGTAACTACGAGCAGTACTTC. Translation gives CASSSSPSLRSNYEQYF. Based on the CDR3 plus reference TRBV11-2 and TRBJ2-7, the full variable domain is EAGVAQSPRYKIIEKRQSVAFWCNPISGHATLYWYQQILGQGPKLLIQFQNNGVVDDSQLPKDRFSAERLKGVDSTLKIQPAKLEDSAVYLCASSSSPSLRSNYEQYFGPGTRLTVT.

The chain recombines TRBV12-3 or TRBV12-4 with TRBJ1-1, with 7 bases that match TRBD1. The CDR3 has 14 residues. V was pared by 7 bases and J by 8 bases, with 13 bases of the junction left unmatched. CDR3: CASTQGVSKPEAFF. The CDR3 bases are TGTGCCAGCACCCAGGGGGTATCGAAGCCCGAAGCTTTCTTT.